The TCR beta chain under discussion was sequenced for a study of blood T cell repertoires in COVID-19. Looking at the study overall: PBMCs, B-cell-depleted T cells, or T cells were the source of the cDNA or gDNA that made up the material.

Produced via immunoSEQ multiplex PCR; TCRdb's table is partial and in-frame only. The sample carries 330,000 or so clones, approximately 91% recorded once. Participant ages covered about 18 to 100 years across 20 to 25 US areas. The CDR3 length is 14 residues. Germline V gene lookup returns CDR1 LGHDT and CDR2 YNNKEL (reference sequence). The V and J ends lost 2 bases and 2 bases respectively, with 9 bases between them. The rearrangement links TRBV3-1 (or the pseudogene TRBV3-2) to TRBJ1-1, with no clear D. Sequenced material: PBMCs or T cells enriched from blood (not recorded which). The clonotype originates from a woman in her 30s who had been exposed to COVID-19. CDR3 DNA sequence: TGTGCCAGCAGCCAAACTACGGGAAACACTGAAGCTTTCTTT. Translation: CASSQTTGNTEAFF.